Described below is a single TCR beta chain sequence and its context. No antigen is known for it. The source of the sample is a study of T cells expressing NK-cell markers. Overall study: Cells sorted as CD3+CD56+NKG2C+, CD3+CD56+NKG2C- and CD3+CD56-NKG2C+ T cells supplied the TCR beta repertoires. Seven donors tested HCMV-seropositive and one tested seronegative among the eight sequenced.

This CDR3 comprises 13 residues. The V gene's germline CDR1 is SGHDT and CDR2 YYEEEE. Beta-chain TCR cDNA was generated via 5'RACE template switching with UMIs. With the 5' RACE reads reprocessed, TCRdb shows one record per CDR3 protein and no DNA. The ten most abundant clones cover around 21% of a sample with roughly 150,000 distinct CDR3 sequences. Study results and caveats: Each of a handful of donors carried dominant NKG2C+ clonotypes accounting for about 1.0-7.0% of CD8+ T cells.

This TCR came from a man aged 18 to 69 in good health. The chain combines TRBV5-6 with TRBJ1-1. The sequencing sample was made of blood T cells: a sorted CD56 or NKG2C T cell subset, CD4+ or CD8+ T cells, or bulk PBMC T cells (not recorded which). Here the CDR3 reads CASSLGLGGEAFF.